This record concerns one T cell receptor beta chain sequence. The entry originates in a study of blood T cell repertoires in COVID-19. Study-level information: Nucleic acid was either cDNA or gDNA, and it came from T cells, B-cell-depleted T cells, or PBMCs.

This CDR3 is built from 14 residues. Method: immunoSEQ multiplex PCR; TCRdb's copy keeps in-frame clones and lacks some. The table shows almost 400,000 clones, with around nine tenths occurring only once. Recovered status in Cohort 3 required two negative PCRs, clearance, or symptom resolution. Sequenced sample: PBMCs or T cells enriched from blood (not recorded which). The receptor's source is a woman aged 25-40 years who had recovered from COVID-19. This rearrangement joins TRBV21-1 to TRBJ1-4. TRBV21-1 is marked as a pseudogene. CDR3 sequence reads: CASSSLWEVEKLFF. CDR3 nucleotide sequence: TGTGCCAGCAGCAGTCTATGGGAGGTAGAAAAACTGTTTTTT.